The 16 T cell receptor beta chains below were found in one sample sequenced in a study of tumor-infiltrating lymphocytes in primary liver carcinoma. Total RNA (approximately 500 ng) served as template for TCR beta cDNA synthesis primed by a constant-region primer. ARM-PCR, slightly modified, supplied the TCR beta libraries through three nested multiplex PCR rounds. The opening two PCR rounds, around 11 cycles each, paired TRBV1-TRBV30 forward primers with a C-beta reverse primer. TCRdb fed the multiplex PCR reads into MiXCR, producing one record per CDR3 protein. This sample carries approximately 320,000 distinct CDR3 sequences, around 50% of them seen once, and the ten largest clones take approximately 17%. Unsorted whole blood yielded blood RNA, and germline DNA was extracted as well. Sequenced: peripheral blood. These receptors came from a woman aged 30 to 39 with primary liver carcinoma and hepatitis B virus infection.

This clonotype was seen just once. The genes are TRBV11-3 and TRBJ2-5; a possible D gene is TRBD2 (6 bases). The V end lost 1 base, the J end lost 1 base, and 16 bases lay between the germline ends. The germline V gene encodes CDR1 SGHNT and CDR2 YENEEA. The length of the CDR3 is 17 residues. The CDR3 nucleotides read TGTGCCAGCAGCTTAGGGGGATTATCGGGAGCCCAAGAGACCCAGTACTTC. This encodes CASSLGGLSGAQETQYF.

A remark on this clonotype: Given a much more abundant clone one base away, this may be a read error. This chain links TRBV6-5 with TRBJ2-3, with a weak D call TRBD2 (6 bases). CDR3 length: 15 residues. Germline-derived CDR1 and CDR2 are MNHEY and SVGAGI. The CDR3 protein is CVSSYSGTSTDTQYF. CDR3 bases: TGTGTCAGCAGTTACTCGGGGACTAGCACAGATACGCAGTATTTT.

This clonotype was recorded only once. This could be a read error, since a much larger clone is one nucleotide away. The J gene is TRBJ2-2, the V gene TRBV29-1; D is possibly TRBD2 (6 bases). The CDR3 loop spans 13 amino acids. CDR1 SQVTM and CDR2 ANQGSEA come from the germline V gene. The CDR3 sequence: CISRDPRTGELFF. DNA for the CDR3: TGCATCTCGCGGGACCCCAGGACCGGGGAGCTGTTTTTT.

This clonotype was detected a few times. V is TRBV5-5 and J is TRBJ1-5; no definite D call. With 6 bases removed from V and 6 bases from J, the gap between germline ends came to 13 bases. CDR1 and CDR2 (germline): SGHKS, YYEKEE (reference sequence). This CDR3 is built from 13 residues. DNA for the CDR3: TGTGCCAGCACCCGGGAGTGGGGTCAGCCCCAGCATTTT. Its translation is CASTREWGQPQHF.

The chain couples TRBV6-6 to TRBJ2-7; TRBD2 might be the D (5 bases). The germline V gene encodes CDR1 MNHNY and CDR2 SVGAGI (reference sequence). The CDR3 sequence is 14 residues long. Trimming removed 2 bases from V and 5 bases from J, with 13 bases in between. The CDR3 DNA is TGTGCCAGCAGTTACGGTCTAGCCTCTGACGAGCAGTACTTC. Translated, it gives CASSYGLASDEQYF.

This clonotype was observed many times. This chain joins TRBV5-6 and TRBJ1-1; D remains unclear. The CDR3 length is 14 residues. Germline lookup yields CDR1 SGHDT and CDR2 YYEEEE. V dropped 5 bases and J dropped 3 bases, with 14 bases sitting between them. CDR3 DNA: TGTGCCAGCAGTGTGGTCTTCAGAGACACTGAAGCTTTCTTT. It yields the protein CASSVVFRDTEAFF. The full variable domain, its missing parts supplied by reference TRBV5-6 and TRBJ1-1, is DAGVTQSPTHLIKTRGQQVTLRCSPKSGHDTVSWYQQALGQGPQFIFQYYEEEERQRGNFPDRFSGHQFPNYSSELNVNALLLGDSALYLCASSVVFRDTEAFFGQGTRLTVV.

This clonotype appeared many times. V usage is TRBV12-3 or TRBV12-4 and J usage is TRBJ2-4; 8 positions agree with TRBD2. The J segment lost 6 bases and the V segment lost 2 bases, leaving 6 bases of the junction unmatched. The CDR3 consists of 15 residues. Here the CDR3 reads CASSLRAGGANIQYF. The CDR3 nucleotides are TGTGCCAGCAGTTTAAGGGCGGGAGGCGCAAACATTCAGTACTTC.

The chain couples TRBV7-9 to TRBJ2-5; tentative D call: TRBD1 (5 bases). V was clipped by 7 bases and J by 5 bases, with 5 bases between them. Germline loops: CDR1 SEHNR, CDR2 FQNEAQ (reference sequence). The CDR3 totals 10 residues. As DNA, the CDR3 is TGTGCCAGCACAGGGGAGACCCAGTACTTC. Protein product: CASTGETQYF.

As concerns this clonotype: The junction differs from germline at one of its ends, possibly a read error. The chain carries TRBV10-3 and TRBJ2-7; the D call may be TRBD1 or TRBD2 (5 bases each). The CDR3 is made up of 16 amino acids. The germline V gene has CDR1 ENHRY and CDR2 SYGVKD. In DNA form, the CDR3 reads TGTACCATCAGTGAGCCCGCCATTGGGACCTCCTACGAGCAGTACTTC. Protein sequence: CTISEPAIGTSYEQYF.

This chain uses TRBV10-3 with TRBJ2-7, with D possibly TRBD1 on 5 matching bases. The V end was cut by 1 base, the J end by 5 bases, with 27 bases between. Germline-derived CDR1 and CDR2 are ENHRY and SYGVKD. The CDR3 sequence is 19 residues long. The CDR3, as DNA: TGTGCCATCAGTGAGTTATCTTCTAGGGTCTCTCGCAAACAGGACGAGCAGTACTTC. This translates into CAISELSSRVSRKQDEQYF.

To note about this clonotype: This sequence may be a read error, since a much larger clone differs from it by one base. J is TRBJ2-5 and V is TRBV29-1; TRBD2 agrees at 10 bases. The V gene's germline CDR1 is SQVTM and CDR2 ANQGSEA. This CDR3 comprises 15 residues. V lost 6 bases and J lost 5; bases outside the gene matches: 12. The CDR3 nucleotides are TGCAGCGTGGGTTCCGGGACTAGCGCTTTGGAGACCCAGTACTTC. Its translation is CSVGSGTSALETQYF.

As concerns this clonotype: A much larger clone lies a single base off, so this may be a read error. V usage is TRBV4-1 and J usage is TRBJ2-1, with a possible D match to TRBD2 (6 bases). Trimming shortened V by 10 bases and J by 1 base, and 17 bases separated the two germline ends. Germline V gene lookup returns CDR1 MGHRA and CDR2 YSYEKL. The CDR3 spans 15 residues. The CDR3 reads CATFTGESSYNEQFF. CDR3 coding DNA: TGCGCCACCTTTACGGGAGAATCGTCCTACAATGAGCAGTTCTTC.

This clonotype was observed at least ten times. The chain has TRBV6-5 and TRBJ2-1; a weak D match, TRBD2 (6 bases). CDR3 length: 14 residues. V was shortened by 7 bases and J by 4 bases, with 14 bases between the two germline ends. The germline gives CDR1 MNHEY, CDR2 SVGAGI. The CDR3 DNA reads TGTGCCAGCAAGGGGAGGACACTTTACAATGAGCAGTTCTTC. Translation: CASKGRTLYNEQFF.

As concerns this clonotype: This clone may be a read error of a much larger clone one base away. V is TRBV6-2 or TRBV6-3 and J is TRBJ2-1, with D possibly matching TRBD2 (6 bases). This CDR3 comprises 14 residues. In germline, CDR1 is MNHEY, CDR2 SVGEGT. The CDR3 coding sequence is TGTGCCAGCAGTTACTCGACCTGGACTAATGAGCAGTCCTTC. Protein: CASSYSTWTNEQSF.

Ten or more counts support this clonotype. The CDR3 protein is CASSLNWVDSPLHF. CDR3 DNA sequence: TGTGCCAGCAGCCTCAATTGGGTGGATTCACCCCTCCACTTT. This rearrangement joins TRBV11-2 to TRBJ1-6; D unclear. Trimming left V 5 bases short and J 8 bases short, with 13 bases between. CDR3 size: 14 residues. Looked up from germline, CDR1 is SGHAT and CDR2 is FQNNGV. Based on the CDR3 plus reference TRBV11-2 and TRBJ1-6, the full variable domain is EAGVAQSPRYKIIEKRQSVAFWCNPISGHATLYWYQQILGQGPKLLIQFQNNGVVDDSQLPKDRFSAERLKGVDSTLKIQPAKLEDSAVYLCASSLNWVDSPLHFGNGTRLTVT.

This clonotype has ten or more counts. The gene calls are TRBV29-1 and TRBJ2-5, with D perhaps TRBD2 (5 bases). CDR1 and CDR2 (germline): SQVTM, ANQGSEA. CDR3 length equals 12 residues. Trimming took 6 bases from V and 7 from J, leaving 15 bases between them. The CDR3 region is CSVRLRVGTQYF. CDR3 nucleotide sequence: TGCAGCGTCCGATTGAGGGTGGGGACCCAGTACTTC. The full variable domain, completed using reference TRBV29-1 and TRBJ2-5, is SAVISQKPSRDICQRGTSLTIQCQVDSQVTMMFWYRQQPGQSLTLIATANQGSEATYESGFVIDKFPISRPNLTFSTLTVSNMSPEDSSIYLCSVRLRVGTQYFGPGTRLLVL.